The rows below give T cell receptor beta chains drawn from one sample of a study of blood T cell repertoires in COVID-19. Data came from immunoSEQ multiplex PCR; TCRdb stores just in-frame clones and leaves some out. The repertoire holds under 150,000 clones, more than 80% seen once, with 5.5% to 8% in the top ten. Source material: peripheral blood. The receptors derive from a human donor in a cohort sampled during active COVID-19. Both conserved end residues are part of each CDR3. The D gene is left open where the match is weak. Only some rows state a clone size, as once, few, many or a class for expanded clones.

- - TRBJ2-1 TRBV30 13 TGTGCCTGGAGTGTTGTCCAGATCCATGAGCAGTTCTTC CAWSVVQIHEQFF
- - TRBJ1-1 TRBV3-1/TRBV3-2 12 TGTGCCAGCAGCAATAGCGGGACAGAAGCTTTCTTT CASSNSGTEAFF
- TRBD1 TRBJ1-2 TRBV19 14 TGTGCCAGTAGTAGGACAGGGCTTGCCTATGGCTACACCTTC CASSRTGLAYGYTF
- - TRBJ1-5 TRBV9 13 TGTGCCAGCAGCGTAGGAGAGGGTCAGCCCCAGCATTTT CASSVGEGQPQHF
few - TRBJ1-6 TRBV7-9 14 TGTGCCAGCAGCTTAGCCGGGGGGAATTCACCCCTCCACTTT CASSLAGGNSPLHF
- TRBD2 TRBJ2-5 TRBV5-1 15 TGCGCCAGCAGCTTGGACGCTAGCGGCAGAGAGACCCAGTACTTC CASSLDASGRETQYF
- - TRBJ1-2 TRBV29-1 15 TGCAGCGTTGAGGATGGGGCAGAATTTAACTATGGCTACACCTTC CSVEDGAEFNYGYTF
- - TRBJ1-2 TRBV7-9 13 TGTGCCAGCAGCTTAATGGCGGCCCGAGGCTACACCTTC CASSLMAARGYTF
- - TRBJ1-1 TRBV6-5 13 TGTGCCAGCACCCCGGCGGGGTACACTGAAGCTTTCTTT CASTPAGYTEAFF
- - TRBJ2-5 TRBV4-1 17 TGCGCCAGCAGCCAAGAAGTGAGGGGGAGCGGTCAAGAGACCCAGTACTTC CASSQEVRGSGQETQYF
- TRBD1 TRBJ1-2 TRBV6-5 15 TGTGCCAGCAGTTACGACCAGGGGGTTAACTATGGCTACACCTTC CASSYDQGVNYGYTF
- TRBD2 TRBJ2-7 TRBV14 15 TGTGCCAGCAGCCACACTAGCGGGGGGTCCTACGAGCAGTACTTC CASSHTSGGSYEQYF
- TRBD2 TRBJ2-1 TRBV5-4 15 TGTGCCAGCAGCTTCGGGGGGGCGTCCTACAATGAGCAGTTCTTC CASSFGGASYNEQFF
- - TRBJ1-3 TRBV14 14 TGTGCCAGCGCCCTGGGGGGCTCTGGAAACACCATATATTTT CASALGGSGNTIYF
- TRBD1 TRBJ2-2 TRBV7-9 16 TGTGCCAGCAGCTTAGGCCGACAGGGGAACACCGGGGAGCTGTTTTTT CASSLGRQGNTGELFF
- - TRBJ2-7 TRBV6-5 13 TGTGCCAGCAGTTACGGGGGGTTCGACGAGCAGTACTTC CASSYGGFDEQYF
- - TRBJ2-7 TRBV6-2/TRBV6-3 16 TGTGCCAGCAGTCCGGCGGGCGGGGCCCCCTCCTACGAGCAGTACTTC CASSPAGGAPSYEQYF
- - TRBJ1-4 TRBV20-1 14 TGCAGTGCTAGTTATCGGGAACGGAATGAAAAACTGTTTTTT CSASYRERNEKLFF
- - TRBJ1-5 TRBV4-3 14 TGCGCCAGCAGCCAAGAACCCTACAATCAGCCCCAGCATTTT CASSQEPYNQPQHF
- TRBD1 TRBJ2-5 TRBV2 13 TGTGCCAGCAGTATAGACAGGGGGGAGACCCAGTACTTC CASSIDRGETQYF
- TRBD2 TRBJ2-2 TRBV9 15 TGTGCCAGCAGCGAACTAGCGGGAAACACCGGGGAGCTGTTTTTT CASSELAGNTGELFF
- - TRBJ2-2 TRBV6-5 15 TGTGCCTCCAGCCGTCGGACTCAGAACACCGGGGAGCTGTTTTTT CASSRRTQNTGELFF
- TRBD1 TRBJ2-7 TRBV7-2 13 TGTGCCAGCAGTCAGGGGGATATCGACGAGCAGTACTTC CASSQGDIDEQYF
- TRBD1 TRBJ2-5 TRBV5-1 15 TGCGCCAGCAGCTTGGTGACAGGGGGCCGAGAGACCCAGTACTTC CASSLVTGGRETQYF
- - TRBJ1-4 TRBV29-1 13 TGCAGCGTTGAAACAGGGTATAGCGAAAAACTGTTTTTT CSVETGYSEKLFF
- TRBD2 TRBJ2-3 TRBV19 15 TGTGCCAGTAGCCTACCCGGGGGGGCCTTGAATACGCAGTATTTT CASSLPGGALNTQYF
- - TRBJ2-4 TRBV19 14 TGTGCCAGTAGTATGGTTGGCCAGCAGGGCATTCAGTACTTC CASSMVGQQGIQYF
- TRBD1 TRBJ1-5 TRBV28 16 TGTGCCAGCAGTTTACGGGCAGGGGGGAGAGATCAGCCCCAGCATTTT CASSLRAGGRDQPQHF
- TRBD1 TRBJ2-5 TRBV28 14 TGTGCCAGCAGGTATACAGGGGGCAGGGAGACCCAGTACTTC CASRYTGGRETQYF
- - TRBJ1-3 TRBV6-5 15 TGTGCCAGCAATCGGCGGAGCCGGGAGTATAACACCATATATTTT CASNRRSREYNTIYF
- - TRBJ1-3 TRBV6-6 15 TGTGCCAGCATTCCCCCGGGATCATCTGGAAACACCATATATTTT CASIPPGSSGNTIYF
few - TRBJ1-5 TRBV7-9 14 TGTGCCAGCAGCTTAGCAGGGGTCAATCAGCCCCAGCATTTT CASSLAGVNQPQHF
- TRBD1 TRBJ1-5 TRBV6-2/TRBV6-3 17 TGTGCCAGCAGCCCCAGGGGTGGACAGGGGAGCAATCAGCCCCAGCATTTT CASSPRGGQGSNQPQHF
- - TRBJ1-1 TRBV7-9 13 TGTGCCAGCGGACTTGGGGGGGACACTGAAGCTTTCTTT CASGLGGDTEAFF
- - TRBJ1-5 TRBV5-6 14 TGTGCCAGCAGCTTGGGAGGGAGGTATCAGCCCCAGCATTTT CASSLGGRYQPQHF
- TRBD1 TRBJ2-1 TRBV4-2 15 TGTGCCAGCAGACCTGGCGGACAGGGGGGCAATGAGCAGTTCTTC CASRPGGQGGNEQFF
- - TRBJ2-2 TRBV2 13 TGTGCCAGCACTGGCCGTAACACCGGGGAGCTGTTTTTT CASTGRNTGELFF
- - TRBJ1-5 TRBV12-3/TRBV12-4 13 TGTGCCAGCAGTTTCGACAGTTTTCAGCCCCAGCATTTT CASSFDSFQPQHF
- TRBD2 TRBJ2-2 TRBV9 16 TGTGCCAGCAGCGTGGGGCTAGCGGGATCCACCGGGGAGCTGTTTTTT CASSVGLAGSTGELFF
- - TRBJ1-1 TRBV27 13 TGTGCCAGCAGTTCATCGCGACGGACAGAAGCTTTCTTT CASSSSRRTEAFF
- - TRBJ1-2 TRBV6-5 14 TGTGCCAGCAGTTCCCGAGCGGGGACCTATCGCTACACCTTC CASSSRAGTYRYTF
- - TRBJ2-5 TRBV23-1 12 TGCGCCAGCTTAGACAGCCAAGAGACCCAGTACTTC CASLDSQETQYF
- TRBD1 TRBJ2-7 TRBV6-5 12 TGTGCCAGCAGTCGACAGGGGCGCGAGCAGTACTTC CASSRQGREQYF
once - TRBJ1-3 TRBV9 14 TGTGCCAGCAGCGCCTTGAGCTCTGGAAACACCATATATTTT CASSALSSGNTIYF
- TRBD2 TRBJ2-1 TRBV7-9 15 TGTGCCAGCACCCTAGGGGCGGGGGGGCACAATGAGCAGTTCTTC CASTLGAGGHNEQFF
- - TRBJ2-1 TRBV6-2/TRBV6-3 14 TGTGCCAGCAGTACCCAGGACACCTACAATGAGCAGTTCTTC CASSTQDTYNEQFF
- TRBD2 TRBJ2-1 TRBV5-4 15 TGTGCCAGCAGGGGAGCGGGGGGCGAAGGAAATGAGCAGTTCTTC CASRGAGGEGNEQFF
few - TRBJ1-1 TRBV9 13 TGTGCCAGCAGCTCGAGACAGAACACTGAAGCTTTCTTT CASSSRQNTEAFF
- - TRBJ2-3 TRBV3-1/TRBV3-2 16 TGTGCCAGCAGCCAAGATCCAGCAGCGGGCACAGATACGCAGTATTTT CASSQDPAAGTDTQYF
- TRBD1 TRBJ2-2 TRBV24-1 16 TGTGCCACCAGTGACAACCGACAGGGACCTGCCGGGGAGCTGTTTTTT CATSDNRQGPAGELFF
- - TRBJ2-7 TRBV24-1 13 TGTGCCACCAGTGATACTCACGGGTACGAGCAGTACTTC CATSDTHGYEQYF
- - TRBJ2-5 TRBV10-3 12 TGTGCCATCAGTGAGTCGCAGGGGACCCAGTACTTC CAISESQGTQYF
- - TRBJ2-3 TRBV5-8 15 TGTGCCAGCAGCTTGGCCTGGACAAGCACAGATACGCAGTATTTT CASSLAWTSTDTQYF
- TRBD2 TRBJ2-1 TRBV7-3 16 TGTGCCAGCAGCCTTATACCTAGCGGGGCCTACAATGAGCAGTTCTTC CASSLIPSGAYNEQFF
many - TRBJ1-5 TRBV4-1 14 TGCGCCAGCAGCCTTCCAGATAGCAATCAGCCCCAGCATTTT CASSLPDSNQPQHF